The 15 T cell receptor beta chains below come from one sample, sequenced in a study of glioma-infiltrating T cells. Using RNA template, CDR3s of TCR alpha and beta were amplified with iRepertoire arm-PCR. Via MiXCR, TCRdb re-called the multiplex PCR reads, giving one row per CDR3 protein. The repertoire holds approximately 120,000 distinct CDR3 sequences, around 25% seen once, with 35% in the top ten. Sequencing was carried out using glioma tissue, nonneoplastic brain tissue, or PBMCs (not recorded which). The receptors were sampled from a human donor with low-grade glioma or glioblastoma, undergoing nonglioma brain surgery, or in good health (not recorded which).

Many counts were recorded for this clonotype. The V gene is TRBV5-1, the J gene TRBJ2-3; TRBD2 might be the D (7 bases). Germline V gene data show CDR1 as SGHRS and CDR2 as YFSETQ. This CDR3 spans 13 amino acids. Trimming pared 7 bases from V and 6 bases from J, leaving 15 bases between. This CDR3 reads CASYDRRGDTQYF. Written as DNA, the CDR3 is TGCGCCAGCTACGACAGGCGGGGGGATACGCAGTATTTT.

A word on this clonotype: Given a much more abundant clone one base away, this may be a read error. This chain joins TRBV3-1 and TRBJ2-7; D possibly uses TRBD1 or TRBD2 (5 bases each). The CDR3 loop spans 12 amino acids. V shed 8 bases and J shed 6 bases, with 14 bases lying between them. In germline, CDR1 is LGHDT, CDR2 YNNKEL (reference sequence). CDR3 bases: TGTGCCAGCGCACTACATGGGGGCGAGCAGTACTTC. Encoded protein: CASALHGGEQYF.

This clonotype came up a few times. The chain joins TRBV5-1 to TRBJ2-7; no clear D gene. V lost 5 bases and J lost 6, with 18 bases in between. Per the germline V gene, CDR1 is SGHRS and CDR2 is YFSETQ. The CDR3 sequence is 14 residues long. CDR3 amino acids: CASRSQPQLAEQYF. The DNA of the CDR3 is TGCGCCAGCAGATCCCAGCCCCAGTTGGCCGAGCAGTACTTC.

This clonotype was seen ten or more times. The J gene is TRBJ1-4, the V gene TRBV20-1; 10 nucleotides line up with TRBD1. After removal of 5 bases from V and 0 bases from J, the junction contained 0 bases not matched to a gene. The CDR3 contains 14 residues. From germline, CDR1 is DFQATT and CDR2 SNEGSKA (reference sequence). The CDR3 reads CSAGQGATNEKLFF. CDR3 DNA sequence: TGCAGTGCTGGACAGGGGGCAACTAATGAAAAACTGTTTTTT.

The table lists this clonotype with many counts. The chain links TRBV10-3 to TRBJ2-1, with TRBD2 identical over 9 bases. The V segment lost 2 bases and the J segment 10 bases; nucleotides outside the gene matches: 9. The germline V gene encodes CDR1 ENHRY and CDR2 SYGVKD. This CDR3 comprises 15 residues. The CDR3 here is CAISESPSGVEEQFF. The CDR3 bases are TGTGCCATCAGTGAGAGCCCTAGCGGGGTAGAGGAGCAGTTCTTC.

This clonotype has only a few counts. The V and J genes are TRBV29-1 and TRBJ2-7, with 7 bases that match TRBD1. The germline V gene has CDR1 SQVTM and CDR2 ANQGSEA. This CDR3 has 13 amino acids. With V trimmed by 5 bases and J by 0 bases, 4 bases remained unmatched. This CDR3 reads CSVFRDSSYEQYF. The CDR3 nucleotides read TGCAGCGTTTTTCGGGACAGCTCCTACGAGCAGTACTTC.

This clonotype occurred many times. The chain combines TRBV6-1 with TRBJ2-7; 9 bases line up with TRBD1. Unmatched junction bases numbered 5, after V lost 7 bases and J lost 1 base. This CDR3 region has 14 residues. In germline, CDR1 is MNHNS, CDR2 SASEGT. As DNA, the CDR3 is TGTGCCAGCACTGGGGGACAGGGTTCCTACGAGCAGTACTTC. Its translation is CASTGGQGSYEQYF.

Comments on this clonotype: One base away lies a much larger clone, so this may be a sequencing read error. The gene calls are TRBV7-3 and TRBJ2-1, with unresolved D. Germline V gene lookup returns CDR1 SGHTA and CDR2 FQGTGA. The length of the CDR3 is 16 residues. CDR3 in DNA: TGTGCCAGCAGCCCCAAGTCCCCTCCGACAACTGGTGAGAAGTTCTTC. This gives the protein CASSPKSPPTTGEKFF.

The V call is TRBV18, the J call TRBJ2-6; a weak D match, TRBD2 (5 bases). The CDR3 is 14 residues long. The germline V gene has CDR1 KGHSH and CDR2 LQKENI. Trimming took off 4 bases at V and 4 bases at J, with 8 bases between the two ends. CDR3 nucleotides: TGTGCCAGCTCACGCGAGGGCGGGGCCAACGTCCTGACTTTC. Translation gives CASSREGGANVLTF.

J is TRBJ2-7 and V is TRBV30; 7 bases fit TRBD2. Germline CDR1 and CDR2: GTSNPN and SVGIG (reference sequence). The V segment lost 3 bases and the J segment 5 bases; nucleotides outside the gene matches: 10. The CDR3 has 14 residues. The CDR3 region has the DNA TGTGCCTGGAGCCCGACTCCCGGGGGGAACGAGCAGTACTTC. Translated, it gives CAWSPTPGGNEQYF.

At least ten counts were recorded for this clonotype. This chain uses TRBV19 with TRBJ2-7; D unresolved. CDR3 length equals 13 residues. The V and J ends lost 7 bases and 2 bases respectively, with 12 bases between them. Germline-derived CDR1 and CDR2 are LNHDA and SQIVND (reference sequence). The CDR3 here is CASMGAGPYEQYF. The CDR3 DNA reads as TGTGCCAGTATGGGTGCCGGACCCTACGAGCAGTACTTC. The full variable domain, its missing parts supplied by reference TRBV19 and TRBJ2-7, is DGGITQSPKYLFRKEGQNVTLSCEQNLNHDAMYWYRQDPGQGLRLIYYSQIVNDFQKGDIAEGYSVSREKKESFPLTVTSAQKNPTAFYLCASMGAGPYEQYFGPGTRLTVT.

In the case of this clonotype: A much larger clone sits a single nucleotide away, making a read error possible. The chain employs TRBV7-3 and TRBJ2-7; D remains unclear. Per germline, CDR1 SGHTA and CDR2 FQGTGA. CDR3 length: 14 residues. The CDR3 is CASSLYTLTYGQYF. As DNA, the CDR3 is TGTGCCAGCAGCCTTTATACACTGACCTACGGGCAGTACTTC.

This clonotype has ten or more counts. This sequence joins TRBV5-1 and TRBJ2-1, with D maybe TRBD2 (6 bases). This CDR3 spans 14 amino acids. Germline CDR1 is SGHRS and CDR2 is YFSETQ. Trimming removed 4 bases from V and 7 bases from J, with 15 bases in between. The CDR3 sequence is CASSLSGEGNEQFF. As DNA, the CDR3 is TGCGCCAGCAGCCTTAGCGGAGAAGGTAATGAGCAGTTCTTC.

This chain links TRBV29-1 with TRBJ2-7, with D unresolved. The germline V and J ends were trimmed by 3 bases and 0 bases, with 3 bases remaining between them. The CDR3 spans 11 residues. Looked up from germline, CDR1 is SQVTM and CDR2 is ANQGSEA. In DNA, the CDR3 is TGCAGCGTTGACAACTCCTACGAGCAGTACTTC. As protein: CSVDNSYEQYF.

V is TRBV29-1 and J is TRBJ1-1, with TRBD1 matching over 9 bases. Losses at the gene ends were 7 bases for V and 7 bases for J; bases not matched to a gene: 16. Looked up from germline, CDR1 is SQVTM and CDR2 is ANQGSEA. CDR3 length: 15 residues. The CDR3 bases are TGCAGCGACGGGACAGGGTACGAGGGAAAGAATGAAGCTTTCTTT. Amino acid sequence: CSDGTGYEGKNEAFF.